This paragraph covers one TCR beta chain sequence. The antigen this receptor binds is unknown. No base quality information exists; no much larger clone differs at one position. This sample is part of a study of blood T cell repertoires in COVID-19 (dated by TCRdb to 2020 to 2021). About the investigation overall: The collaborator samples originated in the United States, Italy and Spain and spanned the acute and convalescent phases of COVID-19. The material from the prospective study consisted of cDNA or gDNA derived from T cells, B-cell-depleted T cells, or PBMCs. The dataset comprised deeply sampled blood TCRbeta repertoires from subjects exposed to, actively infected with, or recovered from COVID-19. The repertoires were released in a freely available public database intended as a resource for research on the immune response to SARS-CoV-2. Samples came from the ongoing ImmuneRACE study (first 160 participants) plus 1,254 subjects from 6 global collaborators. A de-identified subject ID, COVID-19 status, age in years and sex were almost always included in the sample metadata. HLA class I and class II types, where available, came from metadata supplied by the sample provider rather than from assay-based typing. The investigation overall reported the following: How much clinical and demographic metadata was included differed by source and by participant, and the metadata was provided uncurated.

TCRbeta CDR3 regions were amplified from genomic DNA by means of the immunoSEQ Assay, a bias-controlled multiplex PCR. The original methods were these. The number of nucleated cells in each sample was estimated from the amplification of reference gene primers within the assay. Sequence reads were collapsed and filtered to measure the absolute abundance of every unique TCRbeta CDR3 rearrangement. For each sample, productive Simpson clonality was calculated by taking the square root of Simpson's diversity index across productive rearrangements. The table was pulled from immuneACCESS by TCRdb, which kept in-frame rearrangements only. Such tables lose some clones; where checked, under half of the loss comes from unresolved V genes, and the rest has no known cause. The D gene and trimming were derived from the DNA, and the V and J assignments and clone size from that table. The sample table records 140,000 to 150,000 clones; approximately 84% of these occur just once. The ten largest clones take up 44% of the sample.

CDR1 and CDR2 (LNHNV, YYDKDF) derive from the germline V gene (reference sequence). Trimming leaves V shorter by 5 bases and J shorter by 7 bases, with the junction holding 14 bases beyond the gene matches. Reading from cysteine to phenylalanine, the CDR3 counts 15 amino acids. Solely the CDR3 DNA is kept, with 45 bases framed from the first base. Whole blood was collected in K2EDTA tubes by collaborating institutions according to the institutions' own protocols. For TCRbeta analysis, collaborators shipped samples in one of three forms: frozen whole blood, isolated PBMCs, or DNA extracted from either of those sample types.

In this chain, TRBV15 is recombined with TRBJ2-7; 7 central bases correspond to TRBD1. The source material was peripheral blood. The sequence derives from a human donor in a cohort sampled during active COVID-19. The CDR3 loop reads CATSLRQGASSEQYF. Here is the DNA: TGTGCCACCAGCTTACGACAGGGCGCTAGCTCGGAGCAGTACTTC. Reference TRBV15 and TRBJ2-7 genes cover what lies past the CDR3, so the full variable domain is DAMVIQNPRYQVTQFGKPVTLSCSQTLNHNVMYWYQQKSSQAPKLLFHYYDKDFNNEADTPDNFQSRRPNTSFCFLDIRSPGLGDTAMYLCATSLRQGASSEQYFGPGTRLTVT.